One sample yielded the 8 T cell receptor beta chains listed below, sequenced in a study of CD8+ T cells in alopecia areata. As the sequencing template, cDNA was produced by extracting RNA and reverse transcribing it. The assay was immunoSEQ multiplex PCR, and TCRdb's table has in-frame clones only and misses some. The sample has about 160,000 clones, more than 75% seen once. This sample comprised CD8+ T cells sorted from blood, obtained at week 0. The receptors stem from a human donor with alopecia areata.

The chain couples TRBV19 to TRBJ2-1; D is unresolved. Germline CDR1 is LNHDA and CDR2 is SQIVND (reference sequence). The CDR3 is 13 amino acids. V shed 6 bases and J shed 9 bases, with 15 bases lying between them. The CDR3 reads CASSLGSISEQFF. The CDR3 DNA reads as TGTGCCAGTAGCCTGGGCTCCATTAGTGAGCAGTTCTTC.

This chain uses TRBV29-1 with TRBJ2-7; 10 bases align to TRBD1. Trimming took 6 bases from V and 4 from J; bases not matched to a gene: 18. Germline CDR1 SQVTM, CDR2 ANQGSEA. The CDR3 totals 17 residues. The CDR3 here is CSVDGEDGTGVVYEQYF. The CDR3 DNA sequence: TGCAGCGTCGACGGAGAGGATGGGACAGGGGTTGTGTACGAGCAGTACTTC.

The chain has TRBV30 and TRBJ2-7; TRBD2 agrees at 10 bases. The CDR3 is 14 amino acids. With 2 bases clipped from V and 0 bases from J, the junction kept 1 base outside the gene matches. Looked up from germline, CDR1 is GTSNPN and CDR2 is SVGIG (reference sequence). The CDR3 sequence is CAWSSSGSSYEQYF. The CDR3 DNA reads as TGTGCCTGGAGTTCTAGCGGGAGCTCCTACGAGCAGTACTTC. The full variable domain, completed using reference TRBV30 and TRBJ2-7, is SQTIHQWPATLVQPVGSPLSLECTVEGTSNPNLYWYRQAAGRGLQLLFYSVGIGQISSEVPQNLSASRPQDRQFILSSKKLLLSDSGFYLCAWSSSGSSYEQYFGPGTRLTVT.

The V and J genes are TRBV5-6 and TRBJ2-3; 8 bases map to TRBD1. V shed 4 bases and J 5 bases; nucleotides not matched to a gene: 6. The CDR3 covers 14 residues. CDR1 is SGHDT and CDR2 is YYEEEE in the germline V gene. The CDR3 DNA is TGTGCCAGCAGCCCCCAGGGGGCCGGAGATACGCAGTATTTT. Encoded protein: CASSPQGAGDTQYF.

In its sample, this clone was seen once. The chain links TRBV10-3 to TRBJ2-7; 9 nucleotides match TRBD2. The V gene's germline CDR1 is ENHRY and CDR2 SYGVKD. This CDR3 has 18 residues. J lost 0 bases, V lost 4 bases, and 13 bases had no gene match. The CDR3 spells CAISGLAEQGISSYEQYF. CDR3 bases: TGTGCCATCAGTGGACTAGCGGAACAGGGAATAAGCTCCTACGAGCAGTACTTC.

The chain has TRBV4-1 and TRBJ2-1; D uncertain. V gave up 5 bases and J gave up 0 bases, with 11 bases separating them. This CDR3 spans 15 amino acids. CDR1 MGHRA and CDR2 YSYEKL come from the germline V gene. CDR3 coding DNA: TGCGCCAGCAGCTACAGTTCGAGCTCCTACAATGAGCAGTTCTTC. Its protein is CASSYSSSSYNEQFF.

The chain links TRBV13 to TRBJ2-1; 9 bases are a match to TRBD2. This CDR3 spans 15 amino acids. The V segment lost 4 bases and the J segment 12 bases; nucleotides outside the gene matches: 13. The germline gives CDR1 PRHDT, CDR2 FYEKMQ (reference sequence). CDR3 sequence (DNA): TGTGCCAGCAGCTACTCTACGCTAGCGGGAATTGGGCAGTTCTTC. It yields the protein CASSYSTLAGIGQFF.

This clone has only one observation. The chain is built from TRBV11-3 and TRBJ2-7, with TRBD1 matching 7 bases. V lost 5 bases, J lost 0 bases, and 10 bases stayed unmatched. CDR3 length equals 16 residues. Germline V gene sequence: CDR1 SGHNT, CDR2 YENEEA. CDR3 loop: CASSLYGDSSSYEQYF. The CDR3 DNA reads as TGTGCCAGCAGCCTCTACGGGGACAGCTCCTCCTACGAGCAGTACTTC.